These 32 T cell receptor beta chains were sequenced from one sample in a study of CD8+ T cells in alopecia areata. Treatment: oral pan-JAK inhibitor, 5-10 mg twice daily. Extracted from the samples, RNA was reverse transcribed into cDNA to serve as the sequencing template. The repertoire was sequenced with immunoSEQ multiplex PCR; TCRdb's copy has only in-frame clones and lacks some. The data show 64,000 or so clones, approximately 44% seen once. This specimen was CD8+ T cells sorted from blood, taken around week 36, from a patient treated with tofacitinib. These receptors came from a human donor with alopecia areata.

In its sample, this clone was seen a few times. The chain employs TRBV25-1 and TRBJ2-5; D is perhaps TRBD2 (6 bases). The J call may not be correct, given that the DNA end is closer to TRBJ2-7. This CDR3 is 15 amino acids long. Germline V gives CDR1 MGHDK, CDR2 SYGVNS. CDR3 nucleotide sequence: TGTGCCAGCAGTGTTGCGACTAGTCCAACCTACGAGCAGTACTTC. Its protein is CASSVATSPTYEQYF.

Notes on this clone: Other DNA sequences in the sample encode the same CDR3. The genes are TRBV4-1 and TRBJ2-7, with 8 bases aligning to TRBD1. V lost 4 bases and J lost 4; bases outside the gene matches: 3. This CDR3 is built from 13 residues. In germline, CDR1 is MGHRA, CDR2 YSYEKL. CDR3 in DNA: TGCGCCAGCAGCCCAGACAGGGGATACGAGCAGTACTTC. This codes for CASSPDRGYEQYF.

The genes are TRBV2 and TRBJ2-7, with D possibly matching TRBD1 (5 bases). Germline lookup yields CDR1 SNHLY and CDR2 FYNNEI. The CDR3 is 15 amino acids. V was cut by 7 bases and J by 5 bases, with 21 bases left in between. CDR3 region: CASTPSPGIGHEQYF. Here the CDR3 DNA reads TGTGCCAGCACCCCATCCCCAGGGATTGGGCACGAGCAGTACTTC.

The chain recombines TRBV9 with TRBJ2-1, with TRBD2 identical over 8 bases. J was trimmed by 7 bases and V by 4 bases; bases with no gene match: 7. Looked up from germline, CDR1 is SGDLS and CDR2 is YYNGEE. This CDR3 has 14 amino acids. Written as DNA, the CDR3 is TGTGCCAGCAGCCGTAGCGGGGTGGGGAATGAGCAGTTCTTC. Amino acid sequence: CASSRSGVGNEQFF.

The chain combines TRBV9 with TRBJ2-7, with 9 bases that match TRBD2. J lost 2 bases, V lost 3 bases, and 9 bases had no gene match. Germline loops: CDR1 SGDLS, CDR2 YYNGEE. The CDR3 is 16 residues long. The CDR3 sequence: CASSASRSGGTYEQYF. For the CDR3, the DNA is TGTGCCAGCAGCGCCTCAAGGAGCGGGGGGACCTACGAGCAGTACTTC.

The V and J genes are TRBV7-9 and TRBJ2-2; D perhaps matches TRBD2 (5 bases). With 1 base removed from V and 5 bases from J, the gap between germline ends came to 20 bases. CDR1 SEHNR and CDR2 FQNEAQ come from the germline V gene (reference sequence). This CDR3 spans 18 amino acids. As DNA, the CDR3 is TGTGCCAGCAGCTTAGGGCCCGGGGTCAGACCGGGAACCGGGGAGCTGTTTTTT. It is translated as CASSLGPGVRPGTGELFF.

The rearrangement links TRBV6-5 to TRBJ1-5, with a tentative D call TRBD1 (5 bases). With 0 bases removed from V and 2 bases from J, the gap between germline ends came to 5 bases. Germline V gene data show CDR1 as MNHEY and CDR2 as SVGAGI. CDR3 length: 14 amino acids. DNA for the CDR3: TGTGCCAGCAGTTACTCGGGGGGCAATCAGCCCCAGCATTTT. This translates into CASSYSGGNQPQHF.

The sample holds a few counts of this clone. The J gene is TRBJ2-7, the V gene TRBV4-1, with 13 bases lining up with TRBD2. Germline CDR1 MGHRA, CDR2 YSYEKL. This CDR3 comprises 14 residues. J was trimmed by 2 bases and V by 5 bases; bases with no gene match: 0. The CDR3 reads CASSGTSGTYEQYF. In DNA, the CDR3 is TGCGCCAGCAGCGGGACTAGCGGGACCTACGAGCAGTACTTC.

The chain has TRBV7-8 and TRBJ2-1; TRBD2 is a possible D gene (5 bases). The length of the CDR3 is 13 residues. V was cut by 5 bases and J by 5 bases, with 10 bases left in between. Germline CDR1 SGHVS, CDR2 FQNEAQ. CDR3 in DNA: TGTGCCAGCAGCCCACCCGGGGACAATGAGCAGTTCTTC. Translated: CASSPPGDNEQFF. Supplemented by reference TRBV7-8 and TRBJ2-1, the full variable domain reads GAGVSQSPRYKVAKRGQDVALRCDPISGHVSLFWYQQALGQGPEFLTYFQNEAQLDKSGLPSDRFFAERPEGSVSTLKIQRTQQEDSAVYLCASSPPGDNEQFFGPGTRLTVL.

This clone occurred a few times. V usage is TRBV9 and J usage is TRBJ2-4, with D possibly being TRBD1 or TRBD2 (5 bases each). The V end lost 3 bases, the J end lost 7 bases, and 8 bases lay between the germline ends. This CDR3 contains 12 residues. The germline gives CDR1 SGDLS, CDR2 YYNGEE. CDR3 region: CASSGRDNIQYF. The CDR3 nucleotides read TGTGCCAGCAGCGGCCGGGACAACATTCAGTACTTC.

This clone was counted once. CDR3 nucleotide sequence: TGTGCCAGCACGGCCGGGGACGGCACCGGGGAGCTGTTTTTT. Its translation: CASTAGDGTGELFF. This rearrangement joins TRBV9 to TRBJ2-2, with D perhaps matching TRBD1 or TRBD2 (5 bases each). V dropped 6 bases and J dropped 4 bases, with 13 bases sitting between them. In germline, CDR1 is SGDLS, CDR2 YYNGEE. The CDR3 spans 14 residues.

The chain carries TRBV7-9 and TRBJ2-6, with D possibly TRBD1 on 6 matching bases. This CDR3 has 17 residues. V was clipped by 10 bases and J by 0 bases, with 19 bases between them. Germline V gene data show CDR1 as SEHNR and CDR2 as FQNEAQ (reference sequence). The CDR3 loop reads CATPQGPIFSGANVLTF. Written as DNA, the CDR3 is TGTGCCACCCCACAGGGTCCAATATTCTCTGGGGCCAACGTCCTGACTTTC.

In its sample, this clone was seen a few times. The CDR3 DNA reads as TGTGCCAGCCGCACCTTGACCTCGAACACCGGGGAGCTGTTTTTT. It specifies CASRTLTSNTGELFF. The chain is built from TRBV13 and TRBJ2-2; D is unresolved. Germline values: CDR1 PRHDT, CDR2 FYEKMQ (reference sequence). The CDR3 sequence is 15 residues long. The V end was cut by 8 bases, the J end by 0 bases, with 13 bases between.

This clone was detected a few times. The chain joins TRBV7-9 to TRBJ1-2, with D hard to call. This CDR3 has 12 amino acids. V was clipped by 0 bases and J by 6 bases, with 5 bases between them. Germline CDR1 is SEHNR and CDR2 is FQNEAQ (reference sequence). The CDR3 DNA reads TGTGCCAGCAGCTTAGCCATGGATGGCTACACCTTC. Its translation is CASSLAMDGYTF.

The CDR3 region has the DNA TGTGCCAGCAGTTTACTTGGGACCACTAGCGAGACCCAGTACTTC. Encoded protein: CASSLLGTTSETQYF. The V call is TRBV27, the J call TRBJ2-5; D is possibly TRBD2 (6 bases). CDR1 is MNHEY, CDR2 SMNVEV, per germline (reference sequence). The CDR3 is made up of 15 amino acids. Between the trimmed V and J ends, which lost 2 bases and 5 bases, there was a span of 15 bases.

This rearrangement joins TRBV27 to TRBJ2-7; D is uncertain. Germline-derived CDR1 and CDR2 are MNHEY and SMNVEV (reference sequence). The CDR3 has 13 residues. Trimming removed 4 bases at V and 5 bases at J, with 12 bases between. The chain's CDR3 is CASSSHLLNEQYF. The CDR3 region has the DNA TGTGCCAGCAGTTCCCACTTGCTCAACGAGCAGTACTTC.

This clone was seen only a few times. The CDR3 here is CSVVGSGMYNEQFF. CDR3 coding DNA: TGCAGCGTTGTGGGGAGCGGGATGTACAATGAGCAGTTCTTC. This chain joins TRBV29-1 and TRBJ2-1; the match to TRBD2 covers 7 bases. Germline loops: CDR1 SQVTM, CDR2 ANQGSEA. The CDR3 is 14 residues long. V lost 4 bases and J lost 4; bases outside the gene matches: 7.

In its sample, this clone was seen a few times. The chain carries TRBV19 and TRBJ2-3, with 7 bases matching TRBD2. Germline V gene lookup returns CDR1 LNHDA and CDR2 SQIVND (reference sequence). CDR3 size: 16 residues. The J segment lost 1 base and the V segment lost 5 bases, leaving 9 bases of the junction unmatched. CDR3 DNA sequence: TGTGCCAGTAGTTTCTTGCGGGAGATCGGCACAGATACGCAGTATTTT. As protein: CASSFLREIGTDTQYF.

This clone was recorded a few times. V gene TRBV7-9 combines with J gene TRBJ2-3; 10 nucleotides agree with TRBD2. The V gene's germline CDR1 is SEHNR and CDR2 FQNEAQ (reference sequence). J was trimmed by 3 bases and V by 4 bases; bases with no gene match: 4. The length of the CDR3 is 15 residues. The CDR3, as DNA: TGTGCCAGCAGCTCCCCGACTAGCGGGACAGATACGCAGTATTTT. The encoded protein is CASSSPTSGTDTQYF.

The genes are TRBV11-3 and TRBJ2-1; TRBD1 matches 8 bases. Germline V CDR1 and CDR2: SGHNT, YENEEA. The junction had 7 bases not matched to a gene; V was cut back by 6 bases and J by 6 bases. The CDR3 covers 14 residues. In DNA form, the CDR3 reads TGTGCCAGCAGTCGCCGGGACAGGCTCAATGAGCAGTTCTTC. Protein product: CASSRRDRLNEQFF. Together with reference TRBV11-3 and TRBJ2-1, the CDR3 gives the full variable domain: EAGVVQSPRYKIIEKKQPVAFWCNPISGHNTLYWYLQNLGQGPELLIRYENEEAVDDSQLPKDRFSAERLKGVDSTLKIQPAELGDSAVYLCASSRRDRLNEQFFGPGTRLTVL.

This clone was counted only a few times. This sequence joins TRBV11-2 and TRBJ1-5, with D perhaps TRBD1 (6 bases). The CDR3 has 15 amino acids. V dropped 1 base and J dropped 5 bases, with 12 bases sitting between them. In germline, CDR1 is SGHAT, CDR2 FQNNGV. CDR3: CASSLGAGAHQPQHF. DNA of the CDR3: TGTGCCAGCAGCTTAGGGGCAGGGGCGCATCAGCCCCAGCATTTT.

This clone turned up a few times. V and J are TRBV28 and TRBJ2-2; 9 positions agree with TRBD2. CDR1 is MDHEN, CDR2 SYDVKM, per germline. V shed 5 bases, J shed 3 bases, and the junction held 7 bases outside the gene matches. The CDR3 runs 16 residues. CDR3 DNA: TGTGCCAGCAGTCCACTGACTAGCGGAGACACCGGGGAGCTGTTTTTT. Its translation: CASSPLTSGDTGELFF.

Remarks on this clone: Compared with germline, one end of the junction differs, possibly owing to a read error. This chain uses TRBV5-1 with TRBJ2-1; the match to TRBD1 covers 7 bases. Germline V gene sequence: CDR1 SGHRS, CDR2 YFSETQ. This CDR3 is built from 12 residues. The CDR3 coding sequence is TGCGCCAGCAGTTATCGACAGGGAGTGGCGGTCTTC. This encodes CASSYRQGVAVF.

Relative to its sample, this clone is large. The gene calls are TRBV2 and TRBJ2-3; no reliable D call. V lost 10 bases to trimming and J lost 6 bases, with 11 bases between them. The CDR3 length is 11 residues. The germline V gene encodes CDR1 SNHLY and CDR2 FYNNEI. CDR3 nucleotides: TGTGCCACCTACCTTCGCGATACGCAGTATTTT. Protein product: CATYLRDTQYF.

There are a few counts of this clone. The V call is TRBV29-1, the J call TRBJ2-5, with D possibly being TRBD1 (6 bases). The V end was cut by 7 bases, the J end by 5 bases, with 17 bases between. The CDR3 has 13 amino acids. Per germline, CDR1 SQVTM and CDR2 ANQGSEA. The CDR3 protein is CSARQVLRETQYF. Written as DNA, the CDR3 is TGCAGCGCAAGACAGGTCCTGAGGGAGACCCAGTACTTC. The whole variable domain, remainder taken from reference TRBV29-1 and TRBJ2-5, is SAVISQKPSRDICQRGTSLTIQCQVDSQVTMMFWYRQQPGQSLTLIATANQGSEATYESGFVIDKFPISRPNLTFSTLTVSNMSPEDSSIYLCSARQVLRETQYFGPGTRLLVL.

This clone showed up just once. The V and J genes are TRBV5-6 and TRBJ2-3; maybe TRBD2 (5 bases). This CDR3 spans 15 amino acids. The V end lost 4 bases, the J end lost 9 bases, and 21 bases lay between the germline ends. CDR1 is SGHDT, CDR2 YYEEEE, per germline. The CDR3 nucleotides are TGTGCCAGCAGCCCATCCCTTAGGCCACCGGGGACGCAGTATTTT. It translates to CASSPSLRPPGTQYF.

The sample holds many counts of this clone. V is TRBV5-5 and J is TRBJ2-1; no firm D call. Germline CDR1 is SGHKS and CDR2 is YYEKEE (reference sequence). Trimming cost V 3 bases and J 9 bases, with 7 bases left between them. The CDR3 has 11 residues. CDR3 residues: CASSSMSEQFF. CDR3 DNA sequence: TGTGCCAGCAGCTCAATGAGTGAGCAGTTCTTC. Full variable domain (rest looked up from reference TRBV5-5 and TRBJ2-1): DAGVTQSPTHLIKTRGQQVTLRCSPISGHKSVSWYQQVLGQGPQFIFQYYEKEERGRGNFPDRFSARQFPNYSSELNVNALLLGDSALYLCASSSMSEQFFGPGTRLTVL.

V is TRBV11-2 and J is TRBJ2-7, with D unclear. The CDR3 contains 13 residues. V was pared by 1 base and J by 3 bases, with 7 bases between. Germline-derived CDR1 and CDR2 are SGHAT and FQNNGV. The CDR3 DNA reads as TGTGCCAGCAGCTTAGGGGCCGACTACGAGCAGTACTTC. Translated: CASSLGADYEQYF. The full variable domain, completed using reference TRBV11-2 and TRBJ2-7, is EAGVAQSPRYKIIEKRQSVAFWCNPISGHATLYWYQQILGQGPKLLIQFQNNGVVDDSQLPKDRFSAERLKGVDSTLKIQPAKLEDSAVYLCASSLGADYEQYFGPGTRLTVT.

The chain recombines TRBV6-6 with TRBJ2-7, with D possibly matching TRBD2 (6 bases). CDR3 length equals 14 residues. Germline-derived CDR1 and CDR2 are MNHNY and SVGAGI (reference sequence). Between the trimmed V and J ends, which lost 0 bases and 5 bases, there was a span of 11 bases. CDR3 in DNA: TGTGCCAGCAGTTACTCTTCTAGCGTGGACGAGCAGTACTTC. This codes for CASSYSSSVDEQYF.

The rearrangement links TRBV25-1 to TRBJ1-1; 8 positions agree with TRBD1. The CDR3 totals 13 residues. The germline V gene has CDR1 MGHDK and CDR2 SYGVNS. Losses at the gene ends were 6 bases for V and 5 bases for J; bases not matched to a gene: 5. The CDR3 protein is CASRTGEVTEAFF. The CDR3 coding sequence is TGTGCCAGCAGGACAGGGGAAGTGACTGAAGCTTTCTTT.

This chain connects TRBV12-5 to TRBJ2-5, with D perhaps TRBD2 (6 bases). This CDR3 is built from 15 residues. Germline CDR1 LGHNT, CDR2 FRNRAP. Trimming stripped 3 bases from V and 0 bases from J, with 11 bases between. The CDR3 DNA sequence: TGTGCTAGTGGTTTTGGGGCGGGGAACCAAGAGACCCAGTACTTC. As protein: CASGFGAGNQETQYF.

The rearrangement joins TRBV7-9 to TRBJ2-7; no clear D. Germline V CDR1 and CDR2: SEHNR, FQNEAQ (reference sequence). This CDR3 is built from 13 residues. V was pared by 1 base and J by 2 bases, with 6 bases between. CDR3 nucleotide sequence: TGTGCCAGCAGCTTAGATATGACCTACGAGCAGTACTTC. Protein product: CASSLDMTYEQYF. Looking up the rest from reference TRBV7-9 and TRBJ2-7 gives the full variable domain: DTGVSQNPRHKITKRGQNVTFRCDPISEHNRLYWYRQTLGQGPEFLTYFQNEAQLEKSRLLSDRFSAERPKGSFSTLEIQRTEQGDSAMYLCASSLDMTYEQYFGPGTRLTVT.